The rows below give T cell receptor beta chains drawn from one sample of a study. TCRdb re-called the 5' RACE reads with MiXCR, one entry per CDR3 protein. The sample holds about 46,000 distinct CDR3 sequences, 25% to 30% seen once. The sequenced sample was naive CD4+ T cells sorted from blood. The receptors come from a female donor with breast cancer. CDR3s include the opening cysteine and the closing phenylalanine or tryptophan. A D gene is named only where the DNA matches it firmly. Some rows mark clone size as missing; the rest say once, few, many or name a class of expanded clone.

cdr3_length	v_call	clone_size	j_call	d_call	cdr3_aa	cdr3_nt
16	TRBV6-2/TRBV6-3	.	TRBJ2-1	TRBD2	CASSYRASGFYNEQFF	TGTGCCAGCAGTTACAGGGCTAGCGGGTTCTACAATGAGCAGTTCTTC
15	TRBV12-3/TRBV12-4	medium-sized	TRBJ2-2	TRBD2	CASSKTSGYTGELFF	TGTGCCAGCAGTAAGACTAGCGGCTACACCGGGGAGCTGTTTTTT
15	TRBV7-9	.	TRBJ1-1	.	CASSPMRHKNTEAFF	TGTGCCAGCAGCCCGATGCGGCATAAGAACACTGAAGCTTTCTTT
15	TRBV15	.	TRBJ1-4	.	CATSRDRADGEKLFF	TGTGCCACCAGCAGAGACAGGGCGGACGGTGAAAAACTGTTTTTT
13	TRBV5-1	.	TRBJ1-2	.	CASSLDGGLGYTF	TGCGCCAGCAGCTTGGATGGGGGGCTCGGCTACACCTTC
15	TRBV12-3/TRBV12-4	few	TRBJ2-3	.	CASGPDRTSTDTQYF	TGTGCCAGCGGCCCAGACAGGACTAGCACAGATACGCAGTATTTT
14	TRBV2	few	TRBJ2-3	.	CASRRDFPTDTQYF	TGTGCCAGCAGAAGGGACTTTCCCACAGATACGCAGTATTTT
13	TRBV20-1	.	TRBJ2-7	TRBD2	CSARRDYVYEQYF	TGCAGTGCCCGGAGGGACTACGTCTACGAGCAGTACTTC
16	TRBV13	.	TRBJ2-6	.	CASSGELTSGANVLTF	TGTGCCAGCTCGGGGGAATTAACCTCTGGGGCCAACGTCCTGACTTTC
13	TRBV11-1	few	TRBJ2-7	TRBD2	CASSLGLADEQYF	TGTGCCAGCAGCCTCGGACTAGCGGACGAGCAGTACTTC
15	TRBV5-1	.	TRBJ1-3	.	CASSLAAGGGNTIYF	TGCGCCAGCAGCTTGGCCGCGGGAGGTGGAAACACCATATATTTT
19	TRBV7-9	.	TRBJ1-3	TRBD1	CASSLIVGQGFSAGNTIYF	TGTGCCAGCAGCTTAATAGTGGGACAGGGCTTCTCTGCGGGAAACACCATATATTTT
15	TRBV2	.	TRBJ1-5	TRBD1	CASRNGTGGPPPQHF	TGTGCCAGCAGGAACGGGACAGGGGGTCCCCCACCCCAGCATTTT
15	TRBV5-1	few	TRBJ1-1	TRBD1	CASSPDNRGNTEAFF	TGCGCCAGCAGCCCGGATAACAGGGGAAACACTGAAGCTTTCTTT
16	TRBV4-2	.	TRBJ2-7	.	CASGQDLSTLLREQYF	TGTGCCAGCGGCCAAGATCTATCGACCCTGTTACGGGAGCAGTACTTC
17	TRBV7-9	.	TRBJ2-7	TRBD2	CASSFLAGGGVTYEQYF	TGTGCCAGCAGCTTCCTAGCGGGAGGTGGAGTAACCTACGAGCAGTACTTC
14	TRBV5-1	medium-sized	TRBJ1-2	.	CASSPTAGSSGYTF	TGCGCCAGCAGCCCTACGGCGGGCAGTAGTGGCTACACCTTC
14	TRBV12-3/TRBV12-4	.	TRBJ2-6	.	CASSLDPGANVLTF	TGTGCCAGCAGCTTAGATCCTGGGGCCAACGTCCTGACTTTC
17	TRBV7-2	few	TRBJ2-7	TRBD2	CASSLVAGGPIGYEQYF	TGTGCCAGCAGCTTAGTGGCGGGGGGGCCAATAGGATACGAGCAGTACTTC
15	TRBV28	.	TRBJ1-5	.	CASSTGLGANQPQHF	TGTGCCAGCAGTACAGGGTTGGGGGCCAATCAGCCCCAGCATTTT
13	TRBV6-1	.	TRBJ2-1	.	CASGLTDYNEQFF	TGTGCCAGCGGGTTGACAGACTACAATGAGCAGTTCTTC
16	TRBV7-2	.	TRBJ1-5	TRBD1	CASSLDRGQGNQPQHF	TGTGCCAGCAGCTTAGATAGGGGGCAGGGCAATCAGCCCCAGCATTTT
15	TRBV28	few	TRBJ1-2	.	CASRPNPPQGYGYTF	TGTGCCAGCAGACCCAACCCACCGCAGGGCTATGGCTACACCTTC
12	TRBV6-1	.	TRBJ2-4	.	CASSVAPGKGYF	TGTGCCAGCAGTGTAGCCCCGGGAAAGGGGTACTTC
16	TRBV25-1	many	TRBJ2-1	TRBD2	CASSDLTSGRGNEQFF	TGTGCCAGCAGTGACCTTACTAGCGGGAGAGGTAATGAGCAGTTCTTC
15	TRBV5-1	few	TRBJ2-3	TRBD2	CASGLAGETTDTQYF	TGCGCCAGCGGACTAGCGGGGGAAACCACAGATACGCAGTATTTT
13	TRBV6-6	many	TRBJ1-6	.	CASSTGDNSPLHF	TGTGCCAGCAGTACCGGGGATAATTCACCCCTCCACTTT
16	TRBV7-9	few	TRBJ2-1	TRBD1	CASSTRDRGYYNEQFF	TGTGCCAGCAGCACCAGGGACAGGGGCTACTACAATGAGCAGTTCTTC
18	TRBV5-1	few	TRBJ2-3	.	CASSLAGAGASATDTQYF	TGCGCCAGCAGCTTGGCGGGGGCGGGAGCTTCTGCCACAGATACGCAGTATTTT
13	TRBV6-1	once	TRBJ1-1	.	CASSEALNTEAFF	TGTGCCAGCAGTGAAGCCTTGAACACTGAAGCTTTCTTT
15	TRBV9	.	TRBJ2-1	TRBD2	CASCVGGGSYNEQFF	TGTGCCAGCTGCGTAGGCGGGGGCTCCTACAATGAGCAGTTCTTC
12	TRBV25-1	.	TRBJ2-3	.	CASSEGADTQYF	TGTGCCAGCAGTGAGGGGGCAGATACGCAGTATTTT